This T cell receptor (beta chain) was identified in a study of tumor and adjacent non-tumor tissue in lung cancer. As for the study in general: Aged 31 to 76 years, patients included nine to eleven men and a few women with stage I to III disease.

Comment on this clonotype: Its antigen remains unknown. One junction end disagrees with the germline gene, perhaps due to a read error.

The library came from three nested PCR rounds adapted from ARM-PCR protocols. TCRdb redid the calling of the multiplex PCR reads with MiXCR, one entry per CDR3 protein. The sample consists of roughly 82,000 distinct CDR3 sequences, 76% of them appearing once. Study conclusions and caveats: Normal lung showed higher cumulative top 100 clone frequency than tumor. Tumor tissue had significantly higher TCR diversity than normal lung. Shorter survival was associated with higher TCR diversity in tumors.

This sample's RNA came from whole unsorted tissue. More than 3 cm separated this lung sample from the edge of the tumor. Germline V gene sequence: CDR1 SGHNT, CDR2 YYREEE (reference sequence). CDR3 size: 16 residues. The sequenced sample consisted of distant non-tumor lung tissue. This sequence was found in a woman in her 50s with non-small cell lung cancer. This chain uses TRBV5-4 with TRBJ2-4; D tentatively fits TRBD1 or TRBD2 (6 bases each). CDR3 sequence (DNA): TGCGCCAGCAGCCGAGGCCGGGGGCAGGCCACAAACATTCAGTACTTC. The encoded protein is CASSRGRGQATNIQYF.